The 11 T cell receptor beta chains below come from one sample, sequenced in a study of cytomegalovirus exposure and HLA in healthy donors. In the PCR, 60 Vbeta and 13 Jbeta primers were used. Clones were read by immunoSEQ multiplex PCR, and TCRdb kept only the in-frame ones, dropping some. The profile covers about 120,000 clones, with more than 70% appearing a single time and about 4% taken by the ten largest. Material: PBMCs. These receptors came from a man aged 25-40 years in good health and CMV-seronegative.

The V call is TRBV11-2, the J call TRBJ2-5; D gene uncertain. CDR3 length: 14 amino acids. Looked up from germline, CDR1 is SGHAT and CDR2 is FQNNGV. Trimming pared 2 bases from V and 0 bases from J, leaving 7 bases between. The CDR3 loop is CASSLIEYQETQYF. In DNA, the CDR3 is TGTGCCAGCAGCTTAATAGAGTACCAAGAGACCCAGTACTTC.

The chain employs TRBV4-2 and TRBJ1-2; D may be TRBD1 (5 bases). The CDR3 loop spans 14 amino acids. V was trimmed by 4 bases and J by 3 bases, leaving 12 bases between them. Looked up from germline, CDR1 is LGHNA and CDR2 is YNFKEQ. DNA for the CDR3: TGTGCCAGCAGCCGTATAGGGGCAGACTATGGCTACACCTTC. Amino acid sequence: CASSRIGADYGYTF.

The sample holds a few counts of this clone. This chain connects TRBV11-3 to TRBJ2-2, with 7 bases aligning to TRBD1. This CDR3 has 17 amino acids. From germline, CDR1 is SGHNT and CDR2 YENEEA. V lost 5 bases, J lost 2 bases, and 11 bases stayed unmatched. CDR3 sequence (DNA): TGTGCCAGCAGCCTATCGACGGGGACAGACAACACCGGGGAGCTGTTTTTT. Its protein product is CASSLSTGTDNTGELFF.

The chain links TRBV9 to TRBJ2-5, with 9 nucleotides matching TRBD2. CDR3 size: 16 residues. From germline, CDR1 is SGDLS and CDR2 YYNGEE. The V segment lost 3 bases and the J segment 4 bases; nucleotides outside the gene matches: 10. CDR3 in DNA: TGTGCCAGCAGCGAGTTAGAGCGGGGGGTTATAGAGACCCAGTACTTC. Translation: CASSELERGVIETQYF.

The genes are TRBV5-8 and TRBJ1-4; tentative D call: TRBD1 (5 bases). Germline CDR1 SGHTS, CDR2 YDEGEE. The CDR3 extends over 17 amino acids. The germline V and J ends were trimmed by 1 base and 5 bases, with 18 bases remaining between them. The CDR3 loop reads CASSLYRGVEANEKLFF. In nucleotides, the CDR3 is TGTGCCAGCAGCTTGTATAGGGGTGTGGAAGCGAATGAAAAACTGTTTTTT.

V usage is TRBV28 and J usage is TRBJ2-7; 9 positions agree with TRBD1. This CDR3 has 13 residues. Germline V gene data show CDR1 as MDHEN and CDR2 as SYDVKM. With 6 bases clipped from V and 6 bases from J, the junction kept 6 bases outside the gene matches. This CDR3 is CASRGQGFLEQYF. DNA for the CDR3: TGTGCCAGCAGGGGACAGGGTTTCCTCGAGCAGTACTTC.

This clone has more than one count but fewer than ten. The sample contains more than one DNA sequence encoding this CDR3. The genes are TRBV28 and TRBJ1-2; D unresolved. CDR3 length: 19 residues. Germline V gene sequence: CDR1 MDHEN, CDR2 SYDVKM. The ends were cut back, 6 bases at V and 5 bases at J, with 31 bases in the middle. In nucleotides, the CDR3 is TGTGCCAGCAGCCCCCCTAAAGTTCGATACGCACCGGGAGGGTATGGCTACACCTTC. Its translation: CASSPPKVRYAPGGYGYTF.

For this clone: A much larger clone lies a single base off, so this may be a read error. The chain couples TRBV11-3 to TRBJ2-7; tentative D call: TRBD1 (5 bases). The CDR3 is made up of 13 amino acids. Trimming left V 5 bases short and J 0 bases short, with 8 bases between. In germline, CDR1 is SGHNT, CDR2 YENEEA. This chain's CDR3 is CASSARDSYEQYF. The CDR3 nucleotides read TGTGCCAGCAGCGCCAGGGACTCCTACGAGCAGTACTTC.

The J gene is TRBJ2-6, the V gene TRBV27; 9 bases fit TRBD1. V was clipped by 2 bases and J by 2 bases; unmatched bases: 13. The CDR3 is 20 amino acids. From germline, CDR1 is MNHEY and CDR2 SMNVEV (reference sequence). This CDR3 reads CASSLTPPGTGFTGANVLTF. CDR3 coding DNA: TGTGCCAGCAGTTTAACCCCCCCCGGGACAGGGTTTACTGGGGCCAACGTCCTGACTTTC.

On this clone itself: Different DNA sequences within this sample yield the same CDR3. The rearrangement joins TRBV9 to TRBJ2-5, with D maybe TRBD2 (6 bases). CDR3 length equals 14 residues. CDR1 and CDR2 (germline): SGDLS, YYNGEE. V gave up 0 bases and J gave up 13 bases, with 19 bases separating them. CDR3 nucleotides: TGTGCCAGCAGCGTAGATCTAGGAGGGGCCCCGCCGTACTTC. As protein: CASSVDLGGAPPYF.

This clone has more than one count but fewer than ten. The chain employs TRBV7-2 and TRBJ1-4; no clear D. The germline gives CDR1 SGHTA, CDR2 FQGNSA. This CDR3 has 14 amino acids. Between the trimmed V and J ends, which lost 1 base and 6 bases, there was a span of 9 bases. The CDR3 DNA reads TGTGCCAGCAGCTTAGGGAGCGGATATGAAAAACTGTTTTTT. This sequence encodes CASSLGSGYEKLFF.